This TCR beta chain is drawn from a study of tumor-infiltrating lymphocytes in primary liver carcinoma. Unsorted whole blood supplied the RNA, and germline DNA was extracted too. The CDR3 contains 15 residues. With 5 bases clipped from V and 1 base from J, the junction kept 5 bases outside the gene matches. Looked up from germline, CDR1 is ENHRY and CDR2 is SYGVKD. The authors made TCR beta cDNA from 400 to 600 ng total RNA with a constant-region primer. Libraries for TCR beta were built through three nested multiplex PCR rounds, which together made up a slightly modified ARM-PCR procedure. A C-beta reverse primer was combined with TRBV1-TRBV30 forward primers in the first two PCR rounds, and each round had 10 cycles. TCRdb ran MiXCR on the multiplex PCR reads and lists one entry per CDR3 protein. The sample has 330,000 or so distinct CDR3 sequences; about 61% are singletons. This clonotype was seen repeatedly, ten times or more.

The clonotype was recovered from a man aged 40-50 years with primary liver carcinoma and hepatitis B virus infection. The chain combines TRBV10-3 with TRBJ2-4, with 7 bases fitting TRBD1. The source material was peripheral blood. The CDR3 spells CAISTGENAKNIQYF. CDR3 nucleotide sequence: TGTGCCATCAGTACAGGGGAGAACGCCAAAAACATTCAGTACTTC.